This TCR beta chain was obtained from a study of T cell responses to AZD1222 COVID-19 vaccine. Broader study findings: In all cases, repertoires were sampled only after the peak T cell response. Nearly half of spike-specific TCRs reportedly target variant regions that are unmutated in the B.1.351 and B.1.1.7 variants.

The sample holds one count of this clone. Antigen unknown. The CDR3 consists of 13 residues. Germline V gene lookup returns CDR1 ENHRY and CDR2 SYGVKD. V dropped 6 bases and J dropped 8 bases, with 11 bases sitting between them. The data were produced by immunoSEQ multiplex PCR, yet TCRdb's version contains in-frame clones alone and is incomplete. The sample contains about 100,000 clones, around 87% of which appear only once. Pooled together were second doses at about 4 or about 12 weeks. The V gene is TRBV10-3, the J gene TRBJ1-6; tentative D call: TRBD1 (6 bases). This specimen was peripheral blood, taken 28 days after the second AZD1222 dose. The sequence was obtained from an adult who received the AZD1222 COVID-19 vaccine. CDR3 DNA sequence: TGTGCCATCAGGGACAGTGAGGATTCACCCCTCCACTTT. It is translated as CAIRDSEDSPLHF.